This T cell receptor beta chain comes out of a study of control samples from healthy donors and cancer patients. Germline lookup yields CDR1 SGHRS and CDR2 YFSETQ. The CDR3 runs to 19 residues. J gave up 3 bases and V 4 bases, and 12 bases lay outside the gene matches. Sequenced by immunoSEQ multiplex PCR; TCRdb stores in-frame clones only, minus some. The sample includes over 150,000 clones, 80% to 95% seen only once; the top ten take around 2.2%. This TCR was recovered from a woman aged 40 to 50 in good health. The rearrangement links TRBV5-1 to TRBJ2-1; the match to TRBD2 covers 14 bases. Sequenced: blood. CDR3 in amino acids: CASSIAGTSGGSDYNEQFF. The CDR3 coding sequence is TGCGCCAGCAGCATTGCCGGGACTAGCGGGGGAAGTGACTACAATGAGCAGTTCTTC.